The source of this TCR beta chain is a study of vaccination and CD4 T cells after COVID-19. Overall study: Each convalescent patient was PCR positive for SARS-CoV-2 on nasal swab; 9 or 10 cases were mild and one severe.

Broader study findings: Vaccine-specific clones in convalescent patients were spike mono-reactive in 304 of 307 cases. Recorded median SARS-CoV-2-reactive clonotype numbers increased from roughly 19 to 38 without reaching significance.

CDR3 length: 13 residues. The germline V gene encodes CDR1 SNHLY and CDR2 FYNNEI. Trimming shortened V by 8 bases and J by 3 bases, and 14 bases separated the two germline ends. As for this clonotype: Its matching antigen is unknown.

This sample's treatment: approximately nine-day PBMC culture with coronavirus spike peptide pools or control peptides (ViraFEST assay). TCRs were sequenced by ViraFEST after antigen-specific T cells had been expanded with peptide pools. Sequenced with the Oncomine TCR Beta short-read assay was DNA taken from cultured CD4+ T cells. TCRdb called the PCR reads again in MiXCR, with one record for every CDR3 protein. The sample holds about 7,300 distinct CDR3 sequences, roughly half seen once. The sequencing input was CD4+ T cells from blood, cultured in vitro. The J gene is TRBJ2-7, the V gene TRBV2, with D unclear. The source of this sequence is a human donor who had recovered from COVID-19. Here the CDR3 DNA reads TGTGCCAGCCTCGACGGGTGGGACTACGAGCAGTACTTC. It yields the protein CASLDGWDYEQYF.